This T cell receptor (beta chain) was retrieved from a study of T cell responses to AZD1222 COVID-19 vaccine. As regards this clone: Its antigen is currently unknown.

The assay was immunoSEQ multiplex PCR, and TCRdb's table has in-frame clones only and misses some. The sample includes 150,000 or so clones, approximately 93% of them seen just once. Germline V gene data show CDR1 as ENHRY and CDR2 as SYGVKD. There are 15 residues in the CDR3. The V and J ends lost 3 bases and 2 bases respectively, with 11 bases between them. General study results and limits: Epitopes outside B.1.351 and B.1.1.7 mutated regions reportedly drew nearly half of spike TCRs. Baseline seropositives among AZD1222 recipients totaled only 5 or 6. Vaccine-related CD4 TCRs covered spike, predominating at 160-218 and 743-854. The donors showed a predominance of white British ancestry and of females, with possible underestimation of clonal diversity.

The source of this sequence is an adult who received the AZD1222 COVID-19 vaccine. The specimen was peripheral blood, collected 28 days after the second AZD1222 dose. The rearrangement joins TRBV10-3 to TRBJ1-5, with unresolved D. The CDR3 DNA reads as TGTGCCATCAGTGATTCACCTATGGGCAATCAGCCCCAGCATTTT. Encoded protein: CAISDSPMGNQPQHF.